These 14 T cell receptor beta chains were all obtained from the same sample, sequenced in a study of T cell repertoires in cytomegalovirus infection. No antigens are known for them. One entry per CDR3 protein, called by TCRdb with MiXCR from the reads. The sample shows about 770,000 distinct CDR3 sequences, just under 30% of them seen only once. The source material was cultured CD8+ T cells from PBMCs, sampled from culture after CMV antigen stimulation. Receptor source: a human donor in good health (CMV status not recorded). Some clones in this sample may be carry-over from other donors' samples.

This chain joins TRBV4-1 and TRBJ1-4; D possibly corresponds to TRBD1 (5 bases). From germline, CDR1 is MGHRA and CDR2 YSYEKL. V dropped 3 bases and J dropped 4 bases, with 12 bases sitting between them. The CDR3 covers 15 residues. The CDR3 region is CASSQGDSFNEKLFF. CDR3 bases: TGCGCCAGCAGCCAGGGCGACAGCTTTAATGAAAAACTGTTTTTT.

This clonotype appeared a few times. This chain uses TRBV7-6 with TRBJ1-1; no reliable D call. CDR1 is SGHVS, CDR2 FNYEAQ, per germline. V dropped 7 bases and J dropped 0 bases, with 9 bases sitting between them. There are 13 residues in the CDR3. CDR3 in amino acids: CASTPGMNTEAFF. As DNA, the CDR3 is TGTGCCAGCACCCCGGGCATGAACACTGAAGCTTTCTTT.

The rearrangement joins TRBV5-1 to TRBJ2-1, with TRBD1 identical over 9 bases. The CDR3 consists of 14 residues. Looked up from germline, CDR1 is SGHRS and CDR2 is YFSETQ. V lost 4 bases to trimming and J lost 8 bases; unmatched junction nucleotides: 7. DNA for the CDR3: TGCGCCAGCAGCGGGACAGGGCTCGGCGATGAGCAGTTCTTC. Protein sequence: CASSGTGLGDEQFF.

V gene TRBV24-1 combines with J gene TRBJ1-1, with TRBD1 matching 9 bases. The CDR3 runs to 15 residues. Losses at the gene ends were 4 bases for V and 1 base for J; bases not matched to a gene: 3. Germline-derived CDR1 and CDR2 are KGHDR and SFDVKD. The CDR3, as DNA: TGTGCCACCAGTGAAAACAGGGGGCCGAACACTGAAGCTTTCTTT. Amino acid sequence: CATSENRGPNTEAFF.

This clonotype was counted only a few times. V is TRBV7-8 and J is TRBJ1-2, with D possibly TRBD1 on 6 matching bases. CDR1 and CDR2 (germline): SGHVS, FQNEAQ. There are 14 residues in the CDR3. The V end lost 5 bases, the J end lost 4 bases, and 14 bases lay between the germline ends. The CDR3 here is CASSPRGWSYGYTF. For the CDR3, the DNA is TGTGCCAGCAGCCCTAGGGGGTGGAGCTATGGCTACACCTTC.

The sample holds many counts of this clonotype. This chain joins TRBV7-2 and TRBJ2-2; a weak D match, TRBD2 (6 bases). Trimming pared 11 bases from V and 5 bases from J, leaving 18 bases between. Per the germline V gene, CDR1 is SGHTA and CDR2 is FQGNSA. The CDR3 loop spans 14 amino acids. The CDR3 DNA follows: TGTGCCGGGGCGGGGCTAGTGGGTACCGGGGAGCTGTTTTTT. This encodes CAGAGLVGTGELFF.

This clonotype was recorded a few times. The gene calls are TRBV19 and TRBJ2-1; D is undetermined. This CDR3 region has 14 residues. Trimming took off 4 bases at V and 5 bases at J, with 12 bases between the two ends. The V gene's germline CDR1 is LNHDA and CDR2 SQIVND (reference sequence). The CDR3 spells CASSTIGPDNEQFF. The CDR3 region has the DNA TGTGCCAGTAGTACCATCGGACCTGACAATGAGCAGTTCTTC.

The chain recombines TRBV6-1 with TRBJ1-1, with D perhaps TRBD1 (6 bases). This CDR3 comprises 20 residues. Per the germline V gene, CDR1 is MNHNS and CDR2 is SASEGT. Trimming left V 7 bases short and J 1 base short, with 31 bases between. The CDR3 bases are TGTGCCAGCACTAAGGTGGCAGGGGTATTATCGTTGGTATGGAACACTGAAGCTTTCTTT. It translates to CASTKVAGVLSLVWNTEAFF.

This clonotype came up a few times. This sequence joins TRBV13 and TRBJ2-5; TRBD1 matches at 7 bases. The CDR3 length is 16 residues. In germline, CDR1 is PRHDT, CDR2 FYEKMQ (reference sequence). The ends lost 3 bases at V and 2 bases at J; junction bases unmatched: 9. The CDR3 sequence is CASSFAGTDTQETQYF. The CDR3 DNA reads as TGTGCCAGCAGCTTTGCCGGGACAGACACTCAAGAGACCCAGTACTTC. Supplemented by reference TRBV13 and TRBJ2-5, the full variable domain reads AAGVIQSPRHLIKEKRETATLKCYPIPRHDTVYWYQQGPGQDPQFLISFYEKMQSDKGSIPDRFSAQQFSDYHSELNMSSLELGDSALYFCASSFAGTDTQETQYFGPGTRLLVL.

This clonotype was observed a few times. The chain recombines TRBV5-6 with TRBJ2-7; TRBD2 is a possible D gene (6 bases). CDR1 is SGHDT, CDR2 YYEEEE, per germline. The CDR3 is 16 residues long. With 4 bases removed from V and 2 bases from J, the gap between germline ends came to 19 bases. The CDR3 bases are TGTGCCAGCAGCCCGACCGGAGCAGGAGGGACCTACGAGCAGTACGTC. Encoded protein: CASSPTGAGGTYEQYV.

V and J are TRBV2 and TRBJ2-2; D unclear. V was trimmed by 4 bases and J by 6 bases, leaving 6 bases between them. This CDR3 comprises 12 residues. Germline CDR1 SNHLY, CDR2 FYNNEI. The DNA of the CDR3 is TGTGCCAGCAGTGGAAGTCCCGGGGAGCTGTTTTTT. This translates into CASSGSPGELFF.

This chain connects TRBV12-5 to TRBJ2-1, with TRBD1 matching over 9 bases. The CDR3 covers 16 residues. Germline V gene sequence: CDR1 LGHNT, CDR2 FRNRAP. Trimming at V came to 5 bases and at J to 8 bases, leaving 13 bases not matched to a gene. The CDR3 loop is CASGPPTGTGQDEQFF. CDR3 coding DNA: TGTGCTAGTGGTCCCCCGACCGGGACAGGGCAGGATGAGCAGTTCTTC.

This clonotype was detected many times. The chain links TRBV19 to TRBJ1-1; D unclear. The CDR3 has 13 residues. V dropped 0 bases and J dropped 0 bases, with 2 bases sitting between them. CDR1 is LNHDA, CDR2 SQIVND, per germline (reference sequence). The CDR3 loop reads CASSIDLNTEAFF. The CDR3 nucleotides are TGTGCCAGTAGTATAGACTTGAACACTGAAGCTTTCTTT.

J is TRBJ1-4 and V is TRBV28, with D hard to call. The V and J ends lost 5 bases and 8 bases respectively, with 15 bases between them. Germline V gene data show CDR1 as MDHEN and CDR2 as SYDVKM. The CDR3 loop spans 14 amino acids. The DNA for the CDR3 is TGTGCCAGCAGTCCTCGGACCTTACTAGAAAAACTGTTTTTT. Translating gives CASSPRTLLEKLFF.